Listed below are T cell receptor beta chains from one sample, sequenced in a study of beta chain features in type 1 diabetes. The repertoire was sequenced with immunoSEQ multiplex PCR; TCRdb's copy has only in-frame clones and lacks some. Here the sample spans about 400,000 clones, roughly 12% being singletons. Material for sequencing was naive CD4+ T cells from blood. The receptors were sampled from a woman aged 18-30 years with type 1 diabetes. Both conserved end residues are part of each CDR3. Each record gives: V gene, J gene, D gene, CDR3 protein. The D gene is left open where the match is weak.

TRBV6-5	TRBJ1-1	.	CASSTPGTEAFF
TRBV5-1	TRBJ2-4	.	CASSFDAGSPKNIQYF
TRBV10-3	TRBJ2-7	TRBD2	CAISDVGTSGRYEQYF
TRBV7-9	TRBJ1-1	.	CASSSKTAMNTEAFF
TRBV9	TRBJ2-2	.	CASSVGRDTYTGELFF
TRBV5-4	TRBJ2-1	TRBD2	CASSLTSGSVYNEQFF
TRBV23-1	TRBJ1-2	TRBD1	CASSQNGQGGYTF
TRBV19	TRBJ1-2	.	CASSLDRYGYTF
TRBV30	TRBJ2-7	TRBD2	CAWRAGLADPYEQYF
TRBV2	TRBJ1-1	.	CASNPGGGTEAFF
TRBV29-1	TRBJ1-1	.	CSVDDRFAEAFF
TRBV11-3	TRBJ2-6	.	CASSLSWEQGNVLTF
TRBV2	TRBJ2-1	TRBD2	CASSEFGLATPGDEQFF
TRBV4-1	TRBJ2-5	.	CASSPQRLYQETQYF
TRBV10-3	TRBJ2-3	TRBD2	CAISEAGTSRLADTQYF
TRBV10-3	TRBJ2-1	.	CAISERSNEQFF
TRBV5-1	TRBJ2-1	TRBD2	CASSPVGGGDYNEQFF